The 15 T cell receptor beta chains below were found in one sample sequenced in a study of CD8+ T cells in alopecia areata. Sequencing templates came from extracted RNA that was reverse transcribed into cDNA. The assay was immunoSEQ multiplex PCR, and TCRdb's table has in-frame clones only and misses some. Observed in the sample are over 250,000 clones, none of them singletons. The sorting of pooled cutaneous lymph node cells relied on CD4, CD8alpha, NKG2D, NKG2ACE and other markers. What was sequenced was CD4+ T cells sorted from a lymph node. These TCRs come from a C3H/HeJ mouse with alopecia areata. This strain has MHC haplotype H2-k.

With regard to this clone: The gene names given are mouse names. The read ends 4 residues shy of where the CDR3 ends; the end is completed using the germline J gene. This chain connects TRBV5 to TRBJ2-7; TRBD2 might be the D (6 bases). Germline values: CDR1 LGHNA, CDR2 YNLKQL (reference sequence). Trimming took 0 bases from V and 0 from J, leaving 9 bases between them. The CDR3 is 15 residues long. Incomplete CDR3 DNA: TGTGCCAGCAGCCAAGATCTGGGGATCTCCTAT. It yields the protein CASSQDLGISY. The full-length CDR3 reads as CASSQDLGISYEQYF.

This clone showed up just a few times. Genes and germline are mouse. The DNA ends 4 residues before the CDR3 does, and the rest of the CDR3 is filled in from the germline J gene. The chain links TRBV13-3 to TRBJ2-4, with TRBD1 matching 8 bases. CDR3 length: 14 amino acids. Per germline, CDR1 NNHDY and CDR2 SYVADS. CDR3 amino acids: CASSDRGRGNTLYF. The sequenced part of the CDR3 DNA is TGTGCCAGCAGTGACAGGGGGCGAGGGAAC.

A word on this clone: Gene names refer to mouse genes. Sequencing ends 4 residues short of the CDR3 end; the germline J gene provides the rest. Other DNA sequences in this specimen translate into the identical CDR3. The chain combines TRBV5 with TRBJ2-1; the match to TRBD2 covers 8 bases. The CDR3 runs to 15 residues. The germline gives CDR1 LGHNA, CDR2 YNLKQL (reference sequence). Losses at the gene ends were 4 bases for V and 0 bases for J; bases not matched to a gene: 2. CDR3 in amino acids: CASSLTGGNYAEQFF. The CDR3 DNA, read in part, is TGTGCCAGCAGCCTCACTGGGGGTAACTATGCT.

In this sample, this clone turned up a few times. Mouse germline and gene names are used. The read terminates 4 residues before the CDR3 end, so the remaining end is supplied by the germline J gene. This chain uses TRBV13-1 with TRBJ2-7; 12 bases line up with TRBD2. The V gene's germline CDR1 is NSHNY and CDR2 SYGAGN. There are 14 residues in the CDR3. The CDR3: CASSRLGGRDEQYF. The sequenced part of the CDR3 DNA is TGTGCCAGCAGTCGACTGGGGGGGCGCGAT.

This clone has a handful of counts. Genes and germline come from the mouse. With the read ending 4 residues before the CDR3 end, the germline J gene is used to fill in that end. This chain uses TRBV13-1 with TRBJ2-2, with 9 bases fitting TRBD1. Per the germline V gene, CDR1 is NSHNY and CDR2 is SYGAGN. CDR3 length: 15 residues. The J segment lost 1 base and the V segment lost 5 bases, leaving 3 bases of the junction unmatched. Incomplete CDR3 DNA: TGTGCCAGCAGATGGGACAGGGAAAACACCGGG. Amino acids: CASRWDRENTG. The full CDR3 protein is CASRWDRENTGQLYF.

Note on this clone: Germline and genes: mouse. Read sequence stops 4 residues before the CDR3 end, and the germline J gene provides the missing end. The J gene is TRBJ1-1, the V gene TRBV19; TRBD1 might be the D (5 bases). Deletions cut 2 bases from V and 4 bases from J, with 9 bases between. Germline assignment: CDR1 FNHDT and CDR2 SITEND (reference sequence). The CDR3 has 13 residues. The CDR3 here is CASSIRESTEVFF. CDR3 bases read: TGTGCCAGCAGTATCAGGGAGAGCACA.

This clone has just a few counts. Any gene name here is a mouse gene name. The observed sequence ends 4 residues before the CDR3 terminus, with the missing tail filled in from the germline J gene. The chain carries TRBV1 and TRBJ2-7; 10 bases are shared with TRBD2. The CDR3 length is 14 residues. Germline assignment: CDR1 NSQYPW and CDR2 LRSPGD (reference sequence). The CDR3 bases that were read are TGCACCTGCAGTGCAGACTGGGGGGGCCAT. It yields the protein CTCSADWGGH. The whole CDR3 protein is CTCSADWGGHEQYF. Looking up the rest from reference TRBV1 and TRBJ2-7 gives the full variable domain: VTLLEQNPRWRLVPRGQAVNLRCILKNSQYPWMSWYQQDLQKQLQWLFTLRSPGDKEVKSLPGADYLATRVTDTELRLQVANMSQGRTLYCTCSADWGGHEQYFGPGTRLTVL.

This clone was seen a few times. The gene names given are mouse names. The CDR3 end falls 4 residues outside the read, so it is completed with the germline J gene. This rearrangement joins TRBV13-1 to TRBJ1-2; TRBD1 aligns across 9 bases. CDR3 length: 15 residues. Germline V gives CDR1 NSHNY, CDR2 SYGAGN. CDR3 sequence reads: CASSDVTGGPPDYTF. Partial CDR3 DNA: TGTGCCAGCAGTGATGTCACAGGGGGCCCCCCC.

As for this clone: Each gene name is a mouse one. The CDR3 is cut off 3 residues early in the read; its end comes from the germline J gene. The rearrangement joins TRBV5 to TRBJ1-6; TRBD1 agrees at 8 bases. TRBJ1-6 is reported as an ORF; its role is uncertain. The CDR3 is 17 residues long. Germline assignment: CDR1 LGHNA and CDR2 YNLKQL (reference sequence). The trim removed 0 bases at V and 1 base at J, leaving 2 bases unmatched. CDR3 residues: CASSQDTGGSYNSPLYF. The sequenced CDR3 bases are TGTGCCAGCAGCCAAGATACAGGGGGATCCTATAATTCGCCC.

In its sample, this clone was seen a few times. Genes here carry mouse names. The read stops 4 residues short of the end of the CDR3; the missing end is completed from the germline J gene. The V and J genes are TRBV1 and TRBJ2-7, with D uncertain. CDR1 is NSQYPW, CDR2 LRSPGD, per germline (reference sequence). The CDR3 is 13 amino acids. The sequenced part of the CDR3 DNA is TGCACCTGCAGTGCAGATGCACAGTAT. This sequence encodes CTCSADAQY. The complete CDR3 sequence is CTCSADAQYEQYF.

This clone was counted many times. Gene labels here are mouse ones. The CDR3 here is CASSSGTANTEVFF. CDR3 bases read: TGTGCTAGCAGTAGCGGGACAGCAAACACA. V usage is TRBV17 and J usage is TRBJ1-1, with 7 nucleotides matching TRBD1. The read gets to within 4 residues of the CDR3 end, and the germline J gene fills in the rest. This CDR3 has 14 residues. J was trimmed by 0 bases and V by 3 bases; bases with no gene match: 1. Germline assignment: CDR1 MNHDT and CDR2 YYDKIL.

In this sample, this clone turned up a few times. Germline and genes here are mouse. The CDR3 end lies 4 residues beyond the end of the read and is filled in from the germline J gene. The genes are TRBV5 and TRBJ2-5; TRBD2 agrees at 10 bases. CDR3 length: 16 amino acids. Germline-derived CDR1 and CDR2 are LGHNA and YNLKQL (reference sequence). Trimming at V came to 5 bases and at J to 3 bases, leaving 8 bases not matched to a gene. CDR3 DNA, as far as it was read: TGTGCCAGCAGCACAGGGGACTGGGGCCTTCAAGAC. Translating it yields CASSTGDWGLQD. The full CDR3 is CASSTGDWGLQDTQYF.

About this clone itself: Gene names are the mouse ones. The read ends 4 residues shy of where the CDR3 ends; the end is completed using the germline J gene. V and J are TRBV19 and TRBJ2-1; 13 positions agree with TRBD2. This CDR3 has 16 residues. Germline V gives CDR1 FNHDT, CDR2 SITEND (reference sequence). The sequenced CDR3 bases are TGTGCCAGCAGTATCCGGACTGGGGGGGCGCGGGCT. This codes for CASSIRTGGARA. The complete CDR3 reads CASSIRTGGARAEQFF.

This clone was detected only a few times. Germline and genes here are mouse. The observed sequence ends 4 residues before the CDR3 terminus, with the missing tail filled in from the germline J gene. The V and J genes are TRBV17 and TRBJ2-1; 7 positions agree with TRBD1. The CDR3 covers 13 residues. Germline V gene lookup returns CDR1 MNHDT and CDR2 YYDKIL. V lost 5 bases, J lost 4 bases, and 2 bases stayed unmatched. CDR3 region: CASSPTGYAEQFF. CDR3 DNA, as far as it was read: TGTGCTAGCAGTCCGACAGGGTATGCT.

This clone was picked up many times. Mouse gene names apply. Sequencing ends 4 residues short of the CDR3 end; the germline J gene provides the rest. Different DNA sequences within this sample yield the same CDR3. V usage is TRBV1 and J usage is TRBJ2-5, with D tentatively TRBD1 (6 bases). V lost 3 bases, J lost 3 bases, and 7 bases lay in between. CDR3 length: 13 residues. Germline V gene sequence: CDR1 NSQYPW, CDR2 LRSPGD (reference sequence). Partial CDR3 DNA: TGCACCTGCAGTGCCCAGGGGCAAGAC. Its protein is CTCSAQGQD. In full, the CDR3 reads CTCSAQGQDTQYF.